The present T cell receptor beta chain was sequenced within a study of cytomegalovirus exposure and HLA in healthy donors. This clone was detected only once. PCR used 60 Vbeta primers and 13 Jbeta primers. Profiling relied on immunoSEQ multiplex PCR, and the TCRdb table lists in-frame clones only, not all of them. The top ten hold approximately 9.2% of the sample, which has approximately 100,000 clones, 65% to 80% seen once. The sequence came from a human donor in good health. The source material was PBMCs.

The chain's CDR3 is CASRENQPQHF. The DNA for the CDR3 is TGTGCCAGCAGGGAGAATCAGCCCCAGCATTTT. The V gene is TRBV6-1, the J gene TRBJ1-5; D gene uncertain. This CDR3 is built from 11 residues. Germline values: CDR1 MNHNS, CDR2 SASEGT. The germline V and J ends were trimmed by 6 bases and 4 bases, with 4 bases remaining between them.